These T cell receptor beta chains were read from a single sample in a study of breast tumors, draining lymph nodes, adjacent tissues. Each CDR3 protein gets one entry after TCRdb re-called the multiplex PCR reads with MiXCR. This sample has around 150,000 distinct CDR3 sequences, with around a third found just once. Sequencing used axillary lymph node tissue. These receptors all stem from a female donor with breast cancer. Some clones in this sample may be carry-over from other donors' samples. CDR3s include the opening cysteine and the closing phenylalanine or tryptophan. D genes are given only for firm matches. Size tells how often a clone was seen (once, few, many) or the class of an expanded clone, and some rows leave it out.

V gene,D gene,J gene,CDR3 length,clone size,CDR3 DNA,CDR3 protein
TRBV12-3/TRBV12-4,TRBD2,TRBJ2-2,17,many,TGTGCCAGCAGCACTAAGGTGGGGGGGATAAGTCTCGGGGAGCTGTTTTTT,CASSTKVGGISLGELFF
TRBV27,-,TRBJ1-2,13,many,TGTGCCAGCAGTGGCACAGCTTTCTATGGCTACACCTTC,CASSGTAFYGYTF
TRBV12-3/TRBV12-4,TRBD1,TRBJ2-1,15,many,TGTGCCAGCAGTCCGGACAGGGGGGCCTACAATGAGCAGTTCTTC,CASSPDRGAYNEQFF
TRBV5-1,-,TRBJ1-5,17,many,TGCGCCAGCAGCTTGGTACGGGGGAGCACGAGGGATCAGCCCCAGCATTTT,CASSLVRGSTRDQPQHF
TRBV13,TRBD2,TRBJ2-3,14,many,TGTGCCAGCAGCATCCGGGACTACGGAGGTACGCAGTATTTT,CASSIRDYGGTQYF
TRBV3-1,-,TRBJ2-7,11,many,TGTGCCAGCAGCCAAGGATATAAGCAGTACTTC,CASSQGYKQYF
TRBV6-5,TRBD1,TRBJ1-4,14,-,TGTGCCAGTAGTTCGACAGGGCTTAATGAAGAACTGTTTTTT,CASSSTGLNEELFF
TRBV6-1,TRBD1,TRBJ1-2,15,many,TGTGCCAGCAGCCTTTCGACAGGGGAGGCCTATGGCTACACCTTC,CASSLSTGEAYGYTF
TRBV5-1,TRBD1,TRBJ1-6,16,-,TGCGCCAGCAGCCTCGGGCAGGGGGTCGACAATTCACCCCTCCACTTT,CASSLGQGVDNSPLHF
TRBV4-1,TRBD1,TRBJ2-1,13,many,TGCGCCAGCAGCCAACCCGACAGGGAACTTCAGTTCTTC,CASSQPDRELQFF
TRBV7-2,-,TRBJ2-1,15,many,TGTGCCAGCAGCTTATGGGCAGCCGGGGGTAATGAGCAGTTCTTC,CASSLWAAGGNEQFF
TRBV5-8,-,TRBJ1-3,15,many,TGTGCCAGCAGCCGAGGGTTCGGATCTGGAAACACCATATATTTT,CASSRGFGSGNTIYF
TRBV19,-,TRBJ2-5,14,many,TGTGCCAGTAGTATCGTCGCAATTGCGGAGACCCAGTACTTC,CASSIVAIAETQYF
TRBV6-1,TRBD1,TRBJ1-2,17,-,TGTGCCAGCAGTCAAGTGGGCAGGGGGCGATTGGGATATGGCTACACCTTC,CASSQVGRGRLGYGYTF
TRBV10-3,-,TRBJ1-5,12,many,TGTGCCATCTCTGCAGGGAATCAGCCCCAGCATTTT,CAISAGNQPQHF
TRBV6-5,TRBD2,TRBJ2-3,15,few,TGTGTCAGCAGAGAAGCGGGGGGGGGCACAGATACGCAGTATTTT,CVSREAGGGTDTQYF
TRBV6-5,-,TRBJ1-5,16,-,TGTGCCAGCAGTTACACGGGAGATCTTAGCAATCAGCCCCAGCATTTT,CASSYTGDLSNQPQHF
TRBV7-6,TRBD1,TRBJ1-6,16,-,TGTGCCAGCAGCAGAGAGCCGGACAGGGCTGATTCACCCCTCCACTTC,CASSREPDRADSPLHF
TRBV20-1,-,TRBJ1-1,13,few,TGCAGTGCTAGACTGGGGCCGGGGACTGAAGCTTTCTTT,CSARLGPGTEAFF
TRBV6-5,-,TRBJ1-4,15,-,TGTGCCAGCAGCCCTAAATTTATAGCAGGGCAAAAACTGTTTTTT,CASSPKFIAGQKLFF